This T cell receptor (beta chain) was captured in a study of T cell repertoires in cytomegalovirus infection. V gave up 4 bases and J gave up 9 bases, with 13 bases separating them. There are 13 residues in the CDR3. CDR1 and CDR2 (germline): MNHNS, SASEGT. Concerning this clonotype: Its antigen is undetermined.

MiXCR, run by TCRdb on the reads, gives a single entry per CDR3 protein. This sample has around 750,000 distinct CDR3 sequences, with 32% found just once. The sample was cultured CD8+ T cells from PBMCs, taken from culture after CMV antigen stimulation. The TCR was taken from a human donor in good health (CMV status not recorded). Some clones in this sample may be carry-over from other donors' samples. The chain recombines TRBV6-1 with TRBJ2-1; the D is unclear. The CDR3 protein is CASSVHGWTEQFF. The CDR3 DNA follows: TGTGCCAGCAGTGTTCACGGTTGGACTGAGCAGTTCTTC.